The rows below give T cell receptor beta chains drawn from one sample of a study of T cell repertoires in cytomegalovirus infection. TCRdb fed the reads into MiXCR, producing one record per CDR3 protein. This sample has a few hundred thousand distinct CDR3 sequences, with over 15% found just once. The material sequenced was CD8+ T cells from PBMCs. The receptors come from a human donor in good health (CMV status not recorded). Some clones in this sample may be carry-over from other donors' samples. The CDR3 runs from the conserved cysteine through the conserved F or W. Each record gives: V gene, J gene, CDR3 length, CDR3 protein.

TRBV7-2	TRBJ1-2	13	CASSIRGVKGYTF
TRBV7-8	TRBJ1-2	17	CASSLAGAPAANYGYTF
TRBV6-6	TRBJ2-5	15	CASSYYRGRQETQYF
TRBV5-6	TRBJ1-2	14	CASSVVEANYGYTF
TRBV4-1	TRBJ1-1	14	CASSRQGASAEAFF
TRBV4-2	TRBJ2-2	16	CASSQRGERDTGELFF
TRBV4-1	TRBJ2-2	15	CASSQVSGGPGELFF
TRBV20-1	TRBJ2-3	18	CSARDRGGSGVLGDTQYF
TRBV27	TRBJ2-7	16	CASSASWGQETYEQYF
TRBV14	TRBJ2-7	14	CASSQEGYLYEQYF
TRBV4-1	TRBJ2-7	16	CASSRGGGQGVYEQYF
TRBV7-9	TRBJ2-7	14	CASDRTASPLEQYF
TRBV7-8	TRBJ2-1	15	CASSQGGQGANEQFF
TRBV15	TRBJ1-1	16	CATSKTGGAWDTEAFF
TRBV7-8	TRBJ1-5	15	CASSLEQTRNQPQHF
TRBV7-8	TRBJ2-5	15	CASSPETASMETQYF
TRBV14	TRBJ2-7	17	CASSQFGPAGASYEQYF
TRBV28	TRBJ1-1	15	CASSFGFRGIEEAFF